This is a list of T cell receptor beta chains from one sample in a study of immune characterization of retroperitoneal liposarcoma. MiXCR, run by TCRdb on the PCR reads, gives a single entry per CDR3 protein. The sample has 10,000 or so distinct CDR3 sequences; about a quarter are singletons. Sequencing input: tumor tissue. The source of these receptors is a male donor with retroperitoneal liposarcoma. Each CDR3 is given with its conserved first and last residue. A D gene is named only where the DNA matches it firmly. Size is omitted from some rows. Given values are once, few, many or a class for expanded clones.

j_gene,v_gene,abundance,d_gene,CDR3aa,CDR3nt
TRBJ2-1,TRBV7-2,-,-,CASSFEVQETQFF,TGTGCCAGCAGCTTCGAAGTACAAGAGACCCAGTTCTTC
TRBJ2-1,TRBV6-1,many,-,CASSHRDAWSETQFF,TGTGCCAGCAGTCACCGGGACGCGTGGAGTGAGACCCAGTTCTTC
TRBJ2-1,TRBV27,many,TRBD2,CASSSGLAGRGNEQFF,TGTGCCAGCAGTTCCGGACTAGCGGGGAGAGGGAATGAGCAGTTCTTC
TRBJ2-5,TRBV7-6,medium-sized,TRBD1,CASSPRPGQGGNEQYF,TGTGCCAGCAGCCCAAGGCCGGGACAGGGGGGCAATGAGCAGTACTTC
TRBJ2-1,TRBV11-2,few,-,CASRAPGRNSYEQFF,TGTGCCAGCAGGGCTCCGGGACGCAACTCCTACGAGCAGTTCTTC
TRBJ2-6,TRBV6-5,once,TRBD2,CASSLAGVTGANVLTF,TGTGCCAGCAGTTTAGCGGGGGTCACTGGGGCCAACGTCCTGACTTTC
TRBJ2-7,TRBV6-6,-,TRBD2,CASSRPGTSGRVYEQYF,TGTGCCAGCAGCCGTCCCGGGACTAGCGGGAGGGTCTACGAGCAGTACTTC
TRBJ2-1,TRBV6-1,-,-,CASTFDRHSEQFF,TGTGCCAGCACCTTTGACAGACATTCCGAGCAGTTCTTC
TRBJ2-7,TRBV6-1,once,TRBD1,CAPLLWDREPYEQYF,TGTGCCCCTCTCTTATGGGACAGGGAACCTTACGAGCAGTACTTC
TRBJ1-1,TRBV6-1,-,-,CASAWAEEMLNTEAFF,TGTGCCAGCGCATGGGCCGAGGAGATGTTGAACACTGAAGCTTTCTTT
TRBJ2-1,TRBV12-3/TRBV12-4,-,TRBD1,CASSPRGTGLAKNIQFF,TGTGCCAGCAGTCCCCGGGGGACAGGGTTAGCCAAAAACATTCAGTTCTTC
TRBJ2-1,TRBV7-3,few,TRBD2,CASSSTSLETQFF,TGTGCCAGCAGCTCGACTAGCCTGGAGACCCAGTTCTTC
TRBJ1-4,TRBV12-3/TRBV12-4,-,-,CASSLNSQGIEKLFF,TGTGCCAGCAGTTTAAATAGCCAGGGGATTGAAAAACTGTTTTTT
TRBJ2-1,TRBV11-3,many,TRBD2,CASSLAWGGSHDEQFF,TGTGCCAGCAGCTTAGCTTGGGGCGGGAGTCATGATGAGCAGTTCTTC
TRBJ2-1,TRBV6-6,-,TRBD1,CASSYSGTGGAYGELAKNIQFF,TGTGCCAGCAGTTACTCAGGGACAGGGGGCGCCTATGGGGAGCTAGCCAAAAACATTCAGTTCTTC
TRBJ2-1,TRBV7-6,-,-,CASSATGGRRETQFF,TGTGCTAGCAGCGCCACTGGGGGGCGAAGGGAGACCCAGTTCTTC
TRBJ2-4,TRBV6-8,once,TRBD1,CASRPDRAGKNIQYF,TGTGCCAGCAGGCCCGACAGGGCCGGGAAAAACATTCAGTACTTC
TRBJ2-1,TRBV27,-,TRBD2,CASSSGGVWDEQFF,TGTGCCAGCAGCTCCGGGGGGGTCTGGGATGAGCAGTTCTTC
TRBJ2-7,TRBV7-2,few,TRBD2,CASTMGGWAYEQYF,TGTGCCAGCACCATGGGGGGGTGGGCCTACGAGCAGTACTTC
TRBJ2-3,TRBV6-1,many,-,CASRSQGFGPDTQYF,TGTGCCAGCAGATCGCAGGGGTTCGGCCCAGATACGCAGTATTTT
TRBJ2-7,TRBV6-2/TRBV6-3,few,-,CASSYSDSYEQYF,TGTGCCAGCAGTTACTCGGACAGCTACGAGCAGTACTTC
TRBJ1-3,TRBV6-1,-,-,CASGGGHRGVGNTIYF,TGTGCCAGCGGGGGGGGCCATCGGGGTGTTGGAAACACCATATATTTT
TRBJ2-1,TRBV12-5,few,TRBD1,CASGAGDRGYNEQFF,TGTGCTAGTGGTGCAGGGGACAGGGGCTACAATGAGCAGTTCTTC
TRBJ1-5,TRBV6-1,-,-,CASSPGLNQPQHF,TGTGCCAGCAGCCCGGGGCTGAATCAGCCCCAGCATTTT
TRBJ2-1,TRBV5-4,many,-,CASSRQLAGGWGYNEQFF,TGTGCCAGCAGCAGGCAACTAGCCGGAGGGTGGGGCTACAATGAGCAGTTCTTC
TRBJ2-7,TRBV3-1,once,-,CASSQAAGRTYEQYF,TGTGCCAGCAGCCAAGCTGCCGGACGCACCTACGAGCAGTACTTC
TRBJ1-2,TRBV6-1,medium-sized,-,CASSELGGTTSTF,TGTGCCAGCAGTGAACTTGGCGGAACGACTAGCACCTTC
TRBJ1-1,TRBV7-2,-,-,CASSLGGPSTEAFF,TGTGCCAGCAGCTTAGGGGGCCCCAGCACTGAAGCTTTCTTT
TRBJ2-3,TRBV6-1,few,-,CASSFRQAMTDTQYF,TGTGCCAGCAGTTTTCGACAGGCAATGACAGATACGCAGTATTTT
TRBJ2-7,TRBV6-1,few,-,CASKVSGGGDEQYF,TGTGCCAGCAAAGTCTCAGGCGGCGGGGATGAGCAGTACTTC
TRBJ2-1,TRBV6-1,few,-,CASYTSLSYNEQFF,TGTGCCAGCTACACTAGCCTGTCTTACAATGAGCAGTTCTTC
TRBJ2-1,TRBV6-1,medium-sized,TRBD1,CATFESGQGVHEQFF,TGTGCCACCTTCGAATCGGGACAGGGGGTCCACGAGCAGTTCTTC
TRBJ1-5,TRBV27,-,-,CASSLTPGGVSNQPQHF,TGTGCCAGCAGTTTAACCCCCGGGGGAGTTAGCAATCAGCCCCAGCATTTT
TRBJ2-1,TRBV12-3/TRBV12-4,few,-,CASSLFLDYNEQFF,TGTGCCAGCAGTTTATTCCTGGACTACAATGAGCAGTTCTTC
TRBJ2-5,TRBV12-3/TRBV12-4,few,TRBD2,CASSYGTSGSGEQYF,TGTGCCAGCAGTTACGGGACTAGCGGGAGTGGTGAGCAGTACTTC
TRBJ2-5,TRBV7-2,once,TRBD2,CASSRRAGPGGEQYF,TGTGCCAGCAGCAGAAGGGCGGGCCCCGGGGGGGAGCAGTACTTC
TRBJ2-3,TRBV7-8,many,TRBD2,CASRKQAGADLYTQYF,TGTGCCAGCAGGAAACAAGCGGGAGCTGATCTATATACGCAGTATTTT
TRBJ1-6,TRBV6-1,-,-,CASSEAPAGGSPLHF,TGTGCCAGCAGTGAAGCTCCGGCCGGGGGTTCACCCCTCCACTTT
TRBJ2-7,TRBV11-2,few,-,CASRFTGTPSSYNEQYF,TGTGCCAGCAGATTTACCGGGACACCGAGCTCCTACAATGAGCAGTACTTC